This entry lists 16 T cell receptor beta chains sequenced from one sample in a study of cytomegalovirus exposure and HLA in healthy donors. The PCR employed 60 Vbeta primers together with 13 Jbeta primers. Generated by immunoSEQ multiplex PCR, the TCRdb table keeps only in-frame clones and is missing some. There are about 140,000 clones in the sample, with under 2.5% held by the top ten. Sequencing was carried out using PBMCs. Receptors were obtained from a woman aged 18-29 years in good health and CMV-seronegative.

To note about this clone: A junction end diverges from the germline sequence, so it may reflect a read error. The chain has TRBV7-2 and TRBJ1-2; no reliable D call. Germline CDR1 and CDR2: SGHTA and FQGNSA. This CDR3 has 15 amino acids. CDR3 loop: CASNLVGTSNYGYTF. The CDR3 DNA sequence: TGTGCCAGCAACTTAGTTGGCACCTCTAACTATGGCTACACCTTC.

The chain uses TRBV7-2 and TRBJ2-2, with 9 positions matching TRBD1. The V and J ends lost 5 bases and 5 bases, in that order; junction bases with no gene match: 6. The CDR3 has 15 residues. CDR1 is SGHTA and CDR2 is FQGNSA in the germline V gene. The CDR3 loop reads CASSRQGEGTGELFF. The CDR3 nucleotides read TGTGCCAGCAGCAGACAGGGGGAGGGAACCGGGGAGCTGTTTTTT.

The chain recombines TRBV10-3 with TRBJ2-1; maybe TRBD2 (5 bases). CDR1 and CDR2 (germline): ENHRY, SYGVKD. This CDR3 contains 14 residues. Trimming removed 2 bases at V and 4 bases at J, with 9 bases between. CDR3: CAISESSGYNEQFF. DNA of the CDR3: TGTGCCATCAGTGAGAGCTCGGGGTACAATGAGCAGTTCTTC.

CDR3 nucleotide sequence: TGTGCCTGGAGTATTCAGGGGGCGAAAAACATTCAGTACTTC. This translates into CAWSIQGAKNIQYF. The V call is TRBV30, the J call TRBJ2-4; TRBD1 aligns across 8 bases. Germline V gene sequence: CDR1 GTSNPN, CDR2 SVGIG (reference sequence). The CDR3 totals 14 residues. The trim removed 2 bases at V and 4 bases at J, leaving 4 bases unmatched.

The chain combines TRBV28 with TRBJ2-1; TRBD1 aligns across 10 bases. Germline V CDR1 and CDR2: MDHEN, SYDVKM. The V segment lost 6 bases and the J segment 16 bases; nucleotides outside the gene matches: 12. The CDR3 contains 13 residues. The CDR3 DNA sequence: TGTGCCAGCAGCTCGACAGGGGGCGCGGGGTTCTTCTTC. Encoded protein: CASSSTGGAGFFF.

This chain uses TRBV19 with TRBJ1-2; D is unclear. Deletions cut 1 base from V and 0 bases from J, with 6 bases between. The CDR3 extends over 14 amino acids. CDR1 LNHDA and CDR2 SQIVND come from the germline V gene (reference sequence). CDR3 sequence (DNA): TGTGCCAGTAGTATAGCCCACACTAACTATGGCTACACCTTC. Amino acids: CASSIAHTNYGYTF.

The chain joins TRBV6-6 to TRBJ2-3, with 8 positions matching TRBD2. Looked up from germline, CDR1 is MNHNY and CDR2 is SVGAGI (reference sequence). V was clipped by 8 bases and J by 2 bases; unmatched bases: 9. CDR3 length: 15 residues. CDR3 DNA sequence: TGTGCCAGCTCAGAGGGACTAGGCCTCACAGATACGCAGTATTTT. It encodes CASSEGLGLTDTQYF.

Here the CDR3 DNA reads TGTGCCAGCAGCTTAGTTCGACAGAACTACAATGAGCAGTTCTTC. Amino acid sequence: CASSLVRQNYNEQFF. J is TRBJ2-1 and V is TRBV7-9, with D possibly matching TRBD1 (5 bases). The length of the CDR3 is 15 residues. V lost 1 base and J lost 3, with 10 bases in between. In germline, CDR1 is SEHNR, CDR2 FQNEAQ (reference sequence).

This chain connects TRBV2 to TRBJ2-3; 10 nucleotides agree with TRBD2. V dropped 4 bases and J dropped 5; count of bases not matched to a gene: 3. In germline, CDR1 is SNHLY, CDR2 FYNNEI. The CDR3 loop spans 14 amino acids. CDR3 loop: CASSVSSGRDTQYF. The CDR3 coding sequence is TGTGCCAGCAGTGTTTCTAGCGGGAGAGATACGCAGTATTTT.

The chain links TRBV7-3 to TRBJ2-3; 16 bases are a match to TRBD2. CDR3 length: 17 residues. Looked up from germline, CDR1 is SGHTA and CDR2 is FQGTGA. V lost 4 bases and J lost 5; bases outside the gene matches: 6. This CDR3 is CASSSGLAGGPGDTQYF. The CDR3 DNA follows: TGTGCCAGCAGCTCGGGACTAGCGGGAGGGCCTGGAGATACGCAGTATTTT.

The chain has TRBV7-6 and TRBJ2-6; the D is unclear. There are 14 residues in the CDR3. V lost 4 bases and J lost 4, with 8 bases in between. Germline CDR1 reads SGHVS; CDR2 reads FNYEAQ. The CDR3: CASSSTTGANVLTF. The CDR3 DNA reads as TGTGCCAGCAGCTCTACCACGGGGGCCAACGTCCTGACTTTC.

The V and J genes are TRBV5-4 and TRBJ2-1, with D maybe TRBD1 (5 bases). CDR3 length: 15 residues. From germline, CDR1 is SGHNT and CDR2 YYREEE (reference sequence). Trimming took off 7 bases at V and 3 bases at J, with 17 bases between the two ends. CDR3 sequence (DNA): TGTGCCAGCGGCGAGGTAGGGGCTAACTACAATGAGCAGTTCTTC. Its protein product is CASGEVGANYNEQFF. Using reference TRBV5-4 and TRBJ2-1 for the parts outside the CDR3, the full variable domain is ETGVTQSPTHLIKTRGQQVTLRCSSQSGHNTVSWYQQALGQGPQFIFQYYREEENGRGNFPPRFSGLQFPNYSSELNVNALELDDSALYLCASGEVGANYNEQFFGPGTRLTVL.

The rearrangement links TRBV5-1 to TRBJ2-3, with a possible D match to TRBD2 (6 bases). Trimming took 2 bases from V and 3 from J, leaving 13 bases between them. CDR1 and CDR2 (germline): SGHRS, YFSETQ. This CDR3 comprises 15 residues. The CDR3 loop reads CASSLRSGDTDTQYF. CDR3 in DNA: TGCGCCAGCAGCTTAAGGTCGGGGGATACAGATACGCAGTATTTT.

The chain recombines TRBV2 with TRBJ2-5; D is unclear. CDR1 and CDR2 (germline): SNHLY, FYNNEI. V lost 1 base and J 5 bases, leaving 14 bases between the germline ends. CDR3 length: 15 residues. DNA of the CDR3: TGTGCCAGCAGTGAAGTTCCCGCACTCCCGGAGACCCAGTACTTC. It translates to CASSEVPALPETQYF.

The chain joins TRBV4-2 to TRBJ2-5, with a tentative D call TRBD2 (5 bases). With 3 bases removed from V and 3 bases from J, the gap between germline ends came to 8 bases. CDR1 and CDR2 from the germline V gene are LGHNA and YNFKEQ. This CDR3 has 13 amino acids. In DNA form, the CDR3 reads TGTGCCAGCAGCCACGAGGGAGAAGAGACCCAGTACTTC. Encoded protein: CASSHEGEETQYF.

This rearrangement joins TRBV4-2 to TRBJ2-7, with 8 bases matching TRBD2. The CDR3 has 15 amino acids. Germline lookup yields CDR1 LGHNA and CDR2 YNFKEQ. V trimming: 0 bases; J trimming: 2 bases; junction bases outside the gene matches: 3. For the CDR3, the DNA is TGTGCCAGCAGCCAAGACCGTAGCGGGACCTACGAGCAGTACTTC. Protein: CASSQDRSGTYEQYF.